The rows below give T cell receptor beta chains drawn from one sample of a study of T cell repertoires in cytomegalovirus infection. TCRdb redid the calling of the reads with MiXCR, one entry per CDR3 protein. The sample lists 550,000 to 700,000 distinct CDR3 sequences; approximately 40% were seen once. These receptors' antigens are unknown. The specimen was cultured PBMCs, collected from culture after CMV antigen stimulation. Every receptor here comes from a human donor in good health (CMV status not recorded). Some clones in this sample may be carry-over from other donors' samples. Both conserved end residues are part of each CDR3. The order of the fields is CDR3 DNA, CDR3 protein, D gene, clone size, J gene, V gene. The D gene is left open where the match is weak. Expanded clones get a size class; other rows say once, few or many, or leave the size out.

TGCAGTGCTAGATTAAGGTGGACTGAAGCTTTCTTT,CSARLRWTEAFF,NA,NA,TRBJ1-1,TRBV20-1
TGCGCCAGCAGCTGGGAGAGGCTCCGGGAGACCCAGTACTTC,CASSWERLRETQYF,NA,few,TRBJ2-5,TRBV5-1
TGTGCCAGCAGCGGCGGGGGGGCTGCGACAGATACGCAGTATTTT,CASSGGGAATDTQYF,TRBD2,many,TRBJ2-3,TRBV7-2
TGCAGCGTTCGACAGGGGCTCCCTTTAGCAACTAATGAAAAACTGTTTTTT,CSVRQGLPLATNEKLFF,TRBD1,NA,TRBJ1-4,TRBV29-1
TGTGCCAGCACCTTCCTTAGCGGGAGGCCCACAGATACGCAGTATTTT,CASTFLSGRPTDTQYF,TRBD2,NA,TRBJ2-3,TRBV6-1
TGTGCCAGCAGGAAGGACAGGGGGCTTGGCTACACCTTC,CASRKDRGLGYTF,TRBD1,few,TRBJ1-2,TRBV6-5
TGTGCCAGCAGTTTGGCTTACGATAGGACAGGCGGGCAGCCCCAGCATTTT,CASSLAYDRTGGQPQHF,TRBD1,NA,TRBJ1-5,TRBV12-3/TRBV12-4
TGCAGTGCAAACCCCCAGAGGGCTGGCTACACCTTC,CSANPQRAGYTF,NA,NA,TRBJ1-2,TRBV20-1
TGTGCCAGCAGTTTTCTCGGACAGGTCTCGTACGAGCAGTACTTC,CASSFLGQVSYEQYF,TRBD1,NA,TRBJ2-7,TRBV27
TGTGCCAGCAGTGAAGAACCGGGCGCCAGCACAGATACGCAGTATTTT,CASSEEPGASTDTQYF,NA,NA,TRBJ2-3,TRBV6-1
TGCGCCAGCAGCCCCTTCGACAGGGGAGACACCATATATTTT,CASSPFDRGDTIYF,TRBD1,few,TRBJ1-3,TRBV4-1
TGTGCCAGCAGCCAAGATAGTTGGGCTAGCGGGAGTAATGAGCAGTTCTTC,CASSQDSWASGSNEQFF,TRBD2,few,TRBJ2-1,TRBV14
TGTGCCAGCACGACAAACTCTGGAAACACCATATATTTT,CASTTNSGNTIYF,NA,NA,TRBJ1-3,TRBV2
TGTGCCAGCAGCTTAAGGGGGGTTGAAGACGAGCAGTACTTC,CASSLRGVEDEQYF,NA,NA,TRBJ2-7,TRBV11-2
TGTGCCAGCAGCTTTACAGGGGGTAGGGCTGAAGCTTTCTTT,CASSFTGGRAEAFF,TRBD1,once,TRBJ1-1,TRBV7-9
TGTGCCAGCAGTTTATCTACCCCGAGCACGGATATGGGCTATGGCTACACCTTC,CASSLSTPSTDMGYGYTF,NA,NA,TRBJ1-2,TRBV27
TGTGCCAGCAGTTACTCGGACAACCTTGGGGGGTACCAAGAGACCCAGTACTTC,CASSYSDNLGGYQETQYF,NA,NA,TRBJ2-5,TRBV6-2/TRBV6-3
TGTGCCAGCAGTGACGTACAGGTCATTTACACTGAAGCTTTCTTT,CASSDVQVIYTEAFF,NA,NA,TRBJ1-1,TRBV6-1
TGTGCCAGTAGTATAGGATATCCCGCCACCGGGGAGCTGTTTTTT,CASSIGYPATGELFF,NA,NA,TRBJ2-2,TRBV19
TGTGCCAGCAGTTTGCGGCAGACAAACAATCAGCCCCAGCATTTT,CASSLRQTNNQPQHF,NA,NA,TRBJ1-5,TRBV28
TGTGCCAGCACCCGGGCGGGAGGGGTCTACGAGCAGTACTTC,CASTRAGGVYEQYF,TRBD2,NA,TRBJ2-7,TRBV3-1
TGTGCCATCAGCCAATTCCTCACAGATACGCAGTATTTT,CAISQFLTDTQYF,NA,NA,TRBJ2-3,TRBV10-3
TGTGCCAGCAGTTTAGGAGGGGTAGGCTACACCTTC,CASSLGGVGYTF,NA,NA,TRBJ1-2,TRBV12-3/TRBV12-4
TGTGCCAGCAGTCGCCGAGGATTTGCAACTAATGAAAAACTGTTTTTT,CASSRRGFATNEKLFF,NA,few,TRBJ1-4,TRBV12-3/TRBV12-4
TGTGCCACCAGTGATTGGGACAGGGAGGCTGGGATGGAGCAGTTCTTC,CATSDWDREAGMEQFF,TRBD1,few,TRBJ2-1,TRBV24-1
TGCGCCAGCAATGGACAGGGACCCTACGAGCAGTACTTC,CASNGQGPYEQYF,TRBD1,NA,TRBJ2-7,TRBV5-1
TGCGCCAGCAGCCAAGCCGGGGGGGCAGGGTACAATGAGCAGTTCTTC,CASSQAGGAGYNEQFF,TRBD2,NA,TRBJ2-1,TRBV4-1
TGTGCCAGCAGCTTAGGAGGGAGAGTTGACGCCGGGGAGCTGTTTTTT,CASSLGGRVDAGELFF,NA,NA,TRBJ2-2,TRBV7-2
TGCGCCAGCAGCCAAGAGGGACAGAAAGAGACCCAGTACTTC,CASSQEGQKETQYF,TRBD1,few,TRBJ2-5,TRBV4-3
TGTGCCAGCAGTGGGCTGGCCCACTATGGCTACACCTTC,CASSGLAHYGYTF,NA,few,TRBJ1-2,TRBV12-3/TRBV12-4
TGTGCCAGCTCACCAACGGGACTCTACTACAATGAGCAGTTCTTC,CASSPTGLYYNEQFF,NA,NA,TRBJ2-1,TRBV18
TGTGCCAGCAAGGGACTAGCGGCGCTAAATGAGCAGTTCTTC,CASKGLAALNEQFF,TRBD2,few,TRBJ2-1,TRBV2
TGTGCCAGCACCTACCGACAGGACAATCAAGAGACCCAGTACTTC,CASTYRQDNQETQYF,NA,NA,TRBJ2-5,TRBV6-1
TGTGCCAGCAGCGCGGGGGGCAACACCATATATTTT,CASSAGGNTIYF,NA,NA,TRBJ1-3,TRBV11-2
TGCGCCAGCAGCCCTCAGCTTCTTGAGACCCAGTACTTC,CASSPQLLETQYF,NA,once,TRBJ2-5,TRBV4-3
TGTGCCAGCAGCTCTGGACCTGGGACTTACATCACAGATACGCAGTATTTT,CASSSGPGTYITDTQYF,NA,once,TRBJ2-3,TRBV11-2
TGTGCCAGCAGCCCGGCTCGGAACAACTACGAGCAGTACTTC,CASSPARNNYEQYF,NA,few,TRBJ2-7,TRBV7-2
TGTGCCAGTAGTACCCAGGCAGGGTTGAGCAATCAGCCCCAGCATTTT,CASSTQAGLSNQPQHF,NA,once,TRBJ1-5,TRBV19
TGTGCCAGCAGCTTAGATGATGCAGGACAGGGCTTGGAGACCCAGTACTTC,CASSLDDAGQGLETQYF,TRBD1,NA,TRBJ2-5,TRBV7-9
TGTGCCAGCAGTAAAACGGGACAGGGGGGCTATGGCTACACCTTC,CASSKTGQGGYGYTF,TRBD1,NA,TRBJ1-2,TRBV27
TGTGCCAGCAGCTTAAGTTCCGGAGGCAGGAATGATCAGCCCCAGCATTTT,CASSLSSGGRNDQPQHF,NA,few,TRBJ1-5,TRBV7-8
TGTGCCAGCAGTTACAGTAGGGCGTATGGCTACACCTTC,CASSYSRAYGYTF,NA,NA,TRBJ1-2,TRBV6-5
TGCGCCAGCAGCTTGAGTTCAGGGCCGAACACTGAAGCTTTCTTT,CASSLSSGPNTEAFF,NA,few,TRBJ1-1,TRBV5-1
TGTGCCAGCACCTCACATCCGGCGCCTAATGAAAAACTGTTTTTT,CASTSHPAPNEKLFF,NA,few,TRBJ1-4,TRBV7-2
TGTGCCAGCACCCTTAGCGGGCGCCCCACAGATACGCAGTATTTT,CASTLSGRPTDTQYF,TRBD2,NA,TRBJ2-3,TRBV7-8